This paragraph covers one TCR beta chain sequence. Its antigen is unknown. This CDR3 has 16 amino acids. Germline V gene lookup returns CDR1 SGHTA and CDR2 FQGNSA. Trimming cost V 1 base and J 7 bases; bases outside gene matches: 7. TCRdb called the RT-PCR reads again in MiXCR, with one record for every CDR3 protein. The sample records around 530,000 distinct CDR3 sequences, about 12% being singletons. The data are from a study of response to subunit inactivated influenza vaccine. General study results and limits: It was the authors' suggestion that each seasonal influenza vaccination recruits few new T cells.

This receptor was obtained from a man between 45 and 60 years old who received an inactivated influenza vaccine. The chain uses TRBV7-2 and TRBJ2-5; 12 nucleotides match TRBD1. Material: PBMCs from blood, obtained on the day of vaccination. The CDR3 loop is CASSLVAGQGAGTQYF. In DNA form, the CDR3 reads TGTGCCAGCAGCTTAGTCGCGGGACAGGGGGCGGGGACCCAGTACTTC.